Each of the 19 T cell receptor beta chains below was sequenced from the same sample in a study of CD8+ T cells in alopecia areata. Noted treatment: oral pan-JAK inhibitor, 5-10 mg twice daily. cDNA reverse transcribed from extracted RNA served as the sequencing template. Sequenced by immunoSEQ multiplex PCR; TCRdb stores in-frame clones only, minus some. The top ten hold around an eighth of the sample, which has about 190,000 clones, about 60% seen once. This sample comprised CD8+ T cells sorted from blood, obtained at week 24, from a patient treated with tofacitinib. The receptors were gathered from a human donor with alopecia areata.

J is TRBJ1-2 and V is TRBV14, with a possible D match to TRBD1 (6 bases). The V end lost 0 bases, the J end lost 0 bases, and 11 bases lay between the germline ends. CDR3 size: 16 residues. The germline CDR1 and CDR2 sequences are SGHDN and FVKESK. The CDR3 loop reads CASSQDRTASNYGYTF. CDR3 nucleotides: TGTGCCAGCAGCCAAGATAGGACAGCCTCTAACTATGGCTACACCTTC.

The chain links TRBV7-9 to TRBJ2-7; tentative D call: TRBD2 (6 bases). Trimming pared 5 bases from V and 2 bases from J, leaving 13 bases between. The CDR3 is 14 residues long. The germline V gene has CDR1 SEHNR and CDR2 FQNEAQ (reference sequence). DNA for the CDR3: TGTGCCAGCAGCCCCTACGGGGGACCCTACGAGCAGTACTTC. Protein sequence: CASSPYGGPYEQYF. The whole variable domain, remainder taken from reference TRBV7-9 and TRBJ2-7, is DTGVSQNPRHKITKRGQNVTFRCDPISEHNRLYWYRQTLGQGPEFLTYFQNEAQLEKSRLLSDRFSAERPKGSFSTLEIQRTEQGDSAMYLCASSPYGGPYEQYFGPGTRLTVT.

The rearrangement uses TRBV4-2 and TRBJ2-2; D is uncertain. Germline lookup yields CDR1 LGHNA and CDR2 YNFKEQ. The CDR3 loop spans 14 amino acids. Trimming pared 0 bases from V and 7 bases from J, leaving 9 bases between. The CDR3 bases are TGTGCCAGCAGCCAAGACGACCGGGTCGGGGAGCTGTTTTTT. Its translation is CASSQDDRVGELFF.

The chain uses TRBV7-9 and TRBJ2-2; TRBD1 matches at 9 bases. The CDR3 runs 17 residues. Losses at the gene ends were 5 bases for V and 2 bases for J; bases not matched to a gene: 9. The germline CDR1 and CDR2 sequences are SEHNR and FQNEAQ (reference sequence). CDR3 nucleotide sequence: TGTGCCAGCAGCGCCCGGACAGGGGCCGGTAACACCGGGGAGCTGTTTTTT. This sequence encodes CASSARTGAGNTGELFF.

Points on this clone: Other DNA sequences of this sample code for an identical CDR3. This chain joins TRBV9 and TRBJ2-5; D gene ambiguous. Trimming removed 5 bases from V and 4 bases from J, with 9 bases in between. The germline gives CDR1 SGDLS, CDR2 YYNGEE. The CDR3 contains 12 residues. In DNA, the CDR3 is TGTGCCAGCAGTCCCGGCGGAGAGACCCAGTACTTC. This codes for CASSPGGETQYF.

The CDR3 region is CSVENRDLNYGYTF. For the CDR3, the DNA is TGCAGCGTTGAAAACCGGGACCTGAACTATGGCTACACCTTC. The chain couples TRBV29-1 to TRBJ1-2; tentative D call: TRBD1 (5 bases). This CDR3 has 14 residues. Germline lookup yields CDR1 SQVTM and CDR2 ANQGSEA. V was pared by 2 bases and J by 2 bases, with 12 bases between.

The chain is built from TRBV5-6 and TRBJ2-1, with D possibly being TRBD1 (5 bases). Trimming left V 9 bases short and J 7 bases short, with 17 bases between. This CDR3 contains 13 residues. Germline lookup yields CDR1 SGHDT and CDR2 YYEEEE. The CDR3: CATSLTEWNEQFF. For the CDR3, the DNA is TGTGCCACCTCCTTGACAGAGTGGAATGAGCAGTTCTTC.

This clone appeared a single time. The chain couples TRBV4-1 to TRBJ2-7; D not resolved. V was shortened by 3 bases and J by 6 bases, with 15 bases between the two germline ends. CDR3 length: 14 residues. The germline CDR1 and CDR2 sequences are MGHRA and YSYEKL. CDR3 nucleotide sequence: TGCGCCAGCAGCCAGGCAAGGGCCTCTAGCGAGCAGTACTTC. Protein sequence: CASSQARASSEQYF.

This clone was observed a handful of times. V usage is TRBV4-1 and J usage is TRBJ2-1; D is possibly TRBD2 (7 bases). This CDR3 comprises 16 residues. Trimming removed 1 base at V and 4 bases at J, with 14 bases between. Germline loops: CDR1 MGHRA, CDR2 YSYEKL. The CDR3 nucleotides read TGCGCCAGCAGCCAAGGACGGGGGGCTGCATACAATGAGCAGTTCTTC. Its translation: CASSQGRGAAYNEQFF.

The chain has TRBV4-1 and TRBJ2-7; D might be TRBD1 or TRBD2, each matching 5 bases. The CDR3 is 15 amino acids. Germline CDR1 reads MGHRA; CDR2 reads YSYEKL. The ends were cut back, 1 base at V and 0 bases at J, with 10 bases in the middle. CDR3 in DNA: TGCGCCAGCAGCCAAGTACGGGGACCCTCCTACGAGCAGTACTTC. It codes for CASSQVRGPSYEQYF.

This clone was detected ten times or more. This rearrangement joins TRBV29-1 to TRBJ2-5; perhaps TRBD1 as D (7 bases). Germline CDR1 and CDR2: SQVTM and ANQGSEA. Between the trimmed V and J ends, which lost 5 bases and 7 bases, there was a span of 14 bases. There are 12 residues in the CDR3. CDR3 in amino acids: CSVWTGGGTQYF. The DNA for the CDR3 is TGCAGCGTTTGGACAGGAGGGGGGACCCAGTACTTC.

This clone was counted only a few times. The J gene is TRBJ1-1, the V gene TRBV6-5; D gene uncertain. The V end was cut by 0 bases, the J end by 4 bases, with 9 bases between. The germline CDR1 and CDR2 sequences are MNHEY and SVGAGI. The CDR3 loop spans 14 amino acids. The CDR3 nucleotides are TGTGCCAGCAGTTACTCGACTGGGTCCACTGAAGCTTTCTTT. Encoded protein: CASSYSTGSTEAFF.

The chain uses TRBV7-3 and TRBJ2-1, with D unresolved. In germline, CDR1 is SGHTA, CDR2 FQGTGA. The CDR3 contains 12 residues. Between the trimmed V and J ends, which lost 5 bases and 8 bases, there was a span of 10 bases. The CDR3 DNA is TGTGCCAGCAGCCTAAATGGGGATGAGCAGTTCTTC. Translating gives CASSLNGDEQFF. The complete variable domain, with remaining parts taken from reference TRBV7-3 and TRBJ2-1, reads GAGVSQTPSNKVTEKGKYVELRCDPISGHTALYWYRQSLGQGPEFLIYFQGTGAADDSGLPNDRFFAVRPEGSVSTLKIQRTERGDSAVYLCASSLNGDEQFFGPGTRLTVL.

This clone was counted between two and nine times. CDR3: CASSSPGGSYEQYF. CDR3 nucleotide sequence: TGTGCCAGCAGTTCCCCAGGGGGCAGTTACGAGCAGTACTTC. This chain connects TRBV25-1 to TRBJ2-7; TRBD1 matches at 8 bases. The CDR3 length is 14 residues. The germline V gene encodes CDR1 MGHDK and CDR2 SYGVNS. The junction had 7 bases not matched to a gene; V was cut back by 5 bases and J by 4 bases.

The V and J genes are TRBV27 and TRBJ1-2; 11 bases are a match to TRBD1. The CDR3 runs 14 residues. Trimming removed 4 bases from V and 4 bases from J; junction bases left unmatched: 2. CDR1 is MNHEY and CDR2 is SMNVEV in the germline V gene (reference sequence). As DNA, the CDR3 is TGTGCCAGCAGTTCGGGACAGGGGGGCTATGGCTACACCTTC. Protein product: CASSSGQGGYGYTF.

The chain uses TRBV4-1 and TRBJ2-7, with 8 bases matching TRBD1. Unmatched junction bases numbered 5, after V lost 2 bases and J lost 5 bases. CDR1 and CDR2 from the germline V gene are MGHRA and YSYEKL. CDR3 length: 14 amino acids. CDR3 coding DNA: TGCGCCAGCAGCCAAAGAGGACAGGGTGACGAGCAGTACTTC. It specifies CASSQRGQGDEQYF.

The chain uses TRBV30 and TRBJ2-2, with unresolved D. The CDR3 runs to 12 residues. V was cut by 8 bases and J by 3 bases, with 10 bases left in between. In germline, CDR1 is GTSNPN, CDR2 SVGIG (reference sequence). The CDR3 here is CARVGYTGELFF. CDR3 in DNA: TGTGCCCGGGTTGGGTACACCGGGGAGCTGTTTTTT.

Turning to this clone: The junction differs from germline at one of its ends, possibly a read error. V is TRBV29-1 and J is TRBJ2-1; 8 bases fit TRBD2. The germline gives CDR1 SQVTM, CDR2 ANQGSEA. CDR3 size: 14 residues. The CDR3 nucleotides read TGCAGCGTGCCAAGCGGGAGCTCCTCCAATGAGCAGTTCTTC. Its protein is CSVPSGSSSNEQFF.

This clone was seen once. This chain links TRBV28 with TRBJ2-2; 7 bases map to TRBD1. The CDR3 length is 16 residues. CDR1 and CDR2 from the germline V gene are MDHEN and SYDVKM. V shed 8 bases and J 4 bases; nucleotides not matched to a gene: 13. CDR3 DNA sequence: TGTGCCAGCCCCTTACCGTTGACAGGGAGCACCGGGGAGCTGTTTTTT. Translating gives CASPLPLTGSTGELFF.